The present T cell receptor (beta chain) was sequenced within a study of blood T cell repertoires in COVID-19. Across the study: COVID-19 samples, acute and convalescent, were from the United States, Italy and Spain.

CDR3 length: 15 residues. Germline trimming cut 5 bases from V and 3 bases from J; bases unmatched to any gene: 6. From germline, CDR1 is MNHEY and CDR2 SMNVEV (reference sequence). The Seattle site enrolled patients during active infection and followed them longitudinally. The authors' processing: Estimated nucleated cell counts came from reference gene primer amplification. Here immunoSEQ multiplex PCR was the method, and the copy in TCRdb shows in-frame clones only, minus some. Clone size and V and J calls were adopted from that table, with D and trimming inferred from the DNA. The data show about 250,000 clones, approximately 88% seen once.

This TCR was sampled from a woman aged 25 to 45 with COVID-19, enrolled during active disease. Material for sequencing was peripheral blood. The chain employs TRBV27 and TRBJ2-3, with TRBD1 matching 9 bases. The CDR3 loop is CASSPWDRVTDTQYF. CDR3 nucleotides: TGTGCCAGCAGTCCTTGGGACAGGGTGACAGATACGCAGTATTTT.